These T cell receptor beta chains were read from a single sample in a study of identical twins. MiXCR, run by TCRdb on the 5' RACE reads, gives a single entry per CDR3 protein. The sample lists 600,000 to 800,000 distinct CDR3 sequences; 21% were seen once. These data also featured in a second study, about T cells expressing NK-cell markers.

Specimen: PBMCs. These receptor sequences come from a woman aged 18-29 years in good health. Both conserved end residues are trimmed from each CDR3. The order of the fields is J gene, V gene, CDR3 protein.

j_gene: TRBJ2-7
v_gene: TRBV10-3
CDR3aa: AISESRAKPPYEQY

j_gene: TRBJ2-3
v_gene: TRBV9
CDR3aa: ASSVAEDGTTDTQY

j_gene: TRBJ2-7
v_gene: TRBV12-3/TRBV12-4
CDR3aa: ASSPRGVHEQY

j_gene: TRBJ2-5
v_gene: TRBV20-1
CDR3aa: SARVPGQQETQY

j_gene: TRBJ2-7
v_gene: TRBV6-5
CDR3aa: ASSYSMGDGEQY

j_gene: TRBJ2-1
v_gene: TRBV20-1
CDR3aa: SATLAGDYNEQF

j_gene: TRBJ2-1
v_gene: TRBV11-3
CDR3aa: ASSFQGQNEQF

j_gene: TRBJ1-2
v_gene: TRBV29-1
CDR3aa: SVEAGIPYGYT

j_gene: TRBJ2-7
v_gene: TRBV6-1
CDR3aa: ASSQGTGGFYEQY

j_gene: TRBJ1-2
v_gene: TRBV20-1
CDR3aa: SARDRVGLGGYT

j_gene: TRBJ2-1
v_gene: TRBV7-2
CDR3aa: ASSLGLAASVYNEQF

j_gene: TRBJ2-1
v_gene: TRBV5-5
CDR3aa: ASSLVIGGRKGNEQF

j_gene: TRBJ2-7
v_gene: TRBV29-1
CDR3aa: SVVAKSYEQY

j_gene: TRBJ1-1
v_gene: TRBV7-9
CDR3aa: ASSFRADEAF